This T cell receptor beta chain was sequenced for a study of T cells in Graves' hyperthyroidism and ophthalmopathy. General study points: Blood also contained most expanded thyroid clonotypes above 0.001.

V shed 6 bases and J 2 bases; nucleotides not matched to a gene: 13. This CDR3 is built from 16 residues. The germline V gene has CDR1 SGHKS and CDR2 YYEKEE (reference sequence). Uncontrolled infection, other autoimmune disease, pregnancy and lactation each barred patients from inclusion. With respect to this clonotype: What it binds is unknown.

Authors of the study amplified TCR beta CDR3 regions from RNA transcripts. During a first-round RT-PCR of the TCR CDR3, the HTBI primer set was used. TCRdb ran MiXCR on the multiplex PCR reads and lists one entry per CDR3 protein. In the table there are more than 500,000 distinct CDR3 sequences, about 15% of which are singletons. This rearrangement joins TRBV5-5 to TRBJ1-1, with 7 bases lining up with TRBD1. Source material: blood. The source is a woman aged 40 to 49 with Graves' ophthalmopathy. CDR3 sequence (DNA): TGTGCCAGCACCACCTTTGACAGGGATCGAAACACTGAAGCTTTCTTT. Amino acids: CASTTFDRDRNTEAFF.